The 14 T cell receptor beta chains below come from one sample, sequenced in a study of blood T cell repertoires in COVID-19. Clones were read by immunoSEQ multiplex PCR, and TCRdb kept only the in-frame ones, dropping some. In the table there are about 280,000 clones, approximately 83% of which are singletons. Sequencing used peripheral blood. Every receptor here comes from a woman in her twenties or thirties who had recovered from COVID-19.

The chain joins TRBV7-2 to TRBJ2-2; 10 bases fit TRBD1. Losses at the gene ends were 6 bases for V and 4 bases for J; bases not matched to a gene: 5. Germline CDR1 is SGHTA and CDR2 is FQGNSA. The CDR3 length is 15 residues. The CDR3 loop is CASSPRTGGTGELFF. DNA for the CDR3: TGTGCCAGCAGTCCTAGGACAGGGGGCACCGGGGAGCTGTTTTTT. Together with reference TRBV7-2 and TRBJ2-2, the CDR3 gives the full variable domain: GAGVSQSPSNKVTEKGKDVELRCDPISGHTALYWYRQSLGQGLEFLIYFQGNSAPDKSGLPSDRFSAERTGGSVSTLTIQRTQQEDSAVYLCASSPRTGGTGELFFGEGSRLTVL.

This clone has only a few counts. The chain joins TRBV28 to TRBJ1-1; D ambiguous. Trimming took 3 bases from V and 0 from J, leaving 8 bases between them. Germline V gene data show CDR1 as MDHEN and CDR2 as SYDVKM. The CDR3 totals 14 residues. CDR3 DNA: TGTGCCAGCAGTTTGAGGAGAATGAACACTGAAGCTTTCTTT. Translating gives CASSLRRMNTEAFF. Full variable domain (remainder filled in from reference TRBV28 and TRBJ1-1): DVKVTQSSRYLVKRTGEKVFLECVQDMDHENMFWYRQDPGLGLRLIYFSYDVKMKEKGDIPEGYSVSREKKERFSLILESASTNQTSMYLCASSLRRMNTEAFFGQGTRLTVV.

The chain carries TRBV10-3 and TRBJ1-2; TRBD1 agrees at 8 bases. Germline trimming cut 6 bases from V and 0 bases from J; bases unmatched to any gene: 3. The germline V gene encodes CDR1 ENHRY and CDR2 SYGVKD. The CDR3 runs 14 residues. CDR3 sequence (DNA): TGTGCCATCAGGAGGGGACAGGCTAACTATGGCTACACCTTC. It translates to CAIRRGQANYGYTF.

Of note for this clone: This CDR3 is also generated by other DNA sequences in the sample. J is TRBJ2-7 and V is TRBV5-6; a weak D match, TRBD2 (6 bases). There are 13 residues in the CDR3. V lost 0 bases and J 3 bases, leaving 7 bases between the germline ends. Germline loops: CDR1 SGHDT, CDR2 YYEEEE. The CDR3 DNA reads TGTGCCAGCAGCTTGGGGAGGGACTACGAGCAGTACTTC. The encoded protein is CASSLGRDYEQYF.

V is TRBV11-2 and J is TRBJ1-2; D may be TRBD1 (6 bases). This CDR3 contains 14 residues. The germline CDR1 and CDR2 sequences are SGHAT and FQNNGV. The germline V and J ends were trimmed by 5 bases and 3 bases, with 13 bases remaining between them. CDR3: CASSLDPGDYGYTF. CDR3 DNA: TGTGCCAGCAGCCTCGACCCAGGGGACTATGGCTACACCTTC.

The CDR3 here is CASSRTASIHEQYF. The CDR3 DNA reads as TGTGCCAGCTCACGGACAGCATCCATCCACGAGCAGTACTTC. V gene TRBV18 combines with J gene TRBJ2-7; a weak D match, TRBD1 (6 bases). The CDR3 sequence is 14 residues long. CDR1 KGHSH and CDR2 LQKENI come from the germline V gene. Deletions cut 4 bases from V and 5 bases from J, with 15 bases between.

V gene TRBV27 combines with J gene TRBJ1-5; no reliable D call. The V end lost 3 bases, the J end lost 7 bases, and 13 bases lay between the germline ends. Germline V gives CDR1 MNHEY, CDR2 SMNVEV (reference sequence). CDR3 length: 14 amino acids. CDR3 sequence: CASSFAGANQPQHF. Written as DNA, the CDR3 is TGTGCCAGCAGTTTCGCGGGTGCCAACCAGCCCCAGCATTTT.

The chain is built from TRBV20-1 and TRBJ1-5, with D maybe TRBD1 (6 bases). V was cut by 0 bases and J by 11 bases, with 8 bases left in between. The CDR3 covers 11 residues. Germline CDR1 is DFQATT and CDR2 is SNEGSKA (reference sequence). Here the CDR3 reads CSAREPGAQHF. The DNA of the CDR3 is TGCAGTGCTAGAGAGCCAGGGGCCCAGCATTTT.

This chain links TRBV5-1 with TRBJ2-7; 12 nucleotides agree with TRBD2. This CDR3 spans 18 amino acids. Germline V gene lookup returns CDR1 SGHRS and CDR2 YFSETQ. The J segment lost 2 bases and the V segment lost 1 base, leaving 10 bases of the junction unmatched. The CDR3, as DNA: TGCGCCAGCAGCTTGAGGTCTAGCGGGGGGGAGCACCCCTACGAGCAGTACTTC. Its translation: CASSLRSSGGEHPYEQYF.

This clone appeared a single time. The chain's CDR3 is CASSLVAGDTDTQYF. The CDR3 coding sequence is TGTGCCAGCAGCTTAGTAGCGGGGGACACAGATACGCAGTATTTT. The genes are TRBV7-3 and TRBJ2-3, with TRBD2 identical over 9 bases. CDR1 and CDR2 from the germline V gene are SGHTA and FQGTGA. V trimming: 2 bases; J trimming: 2 bases; junction bases outside the gene matches: 2. This CDR3 is built from 15 residues.

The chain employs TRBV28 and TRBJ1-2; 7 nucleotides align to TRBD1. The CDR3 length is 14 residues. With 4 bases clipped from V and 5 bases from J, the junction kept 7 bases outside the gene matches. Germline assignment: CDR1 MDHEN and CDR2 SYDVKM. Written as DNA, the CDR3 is TGTGCCAGCAGTTCCCCCGGGACAGCTTATGGCTACACCTTC. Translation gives CASSSPGTAYGYTF.

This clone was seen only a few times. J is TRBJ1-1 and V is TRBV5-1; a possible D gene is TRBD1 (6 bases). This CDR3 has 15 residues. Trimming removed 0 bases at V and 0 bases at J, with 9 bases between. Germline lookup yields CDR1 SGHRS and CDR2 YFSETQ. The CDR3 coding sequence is TGCGCCAGCAGCTTGGGACAGGCAATGAACACTGAAGCTTTCTTT. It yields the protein CASSLGQAMNTEAFF. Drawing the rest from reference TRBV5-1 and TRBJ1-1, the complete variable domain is KAGVTQTPRYLIKTRGQQVTLSCSPISGHRSVSWYQQTPGQGLQFLFEYFSETQRNKGNFPGRFSGRQFSNSRSEMNVSTLELGDSALYLCASSLGQAMNTEAFFGQGTRLTVV.

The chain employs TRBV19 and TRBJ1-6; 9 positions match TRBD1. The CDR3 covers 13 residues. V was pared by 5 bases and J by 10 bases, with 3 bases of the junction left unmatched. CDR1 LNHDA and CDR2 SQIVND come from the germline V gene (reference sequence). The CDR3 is CASSSTGGSPLHF. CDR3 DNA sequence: TGTGCCAGTAGTTCTACAGGGGGCTCACCCCTCCACTTT. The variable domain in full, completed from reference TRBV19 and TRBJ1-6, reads DGGITQSPKYLFRKEGQNVTLSCEQNLNHDAMYWYRQDPGQGLRLIYYSQIVNDFQKGDIAEGYSVSREKKESFPLTVTSAQKNPTAFYLCASSSTGGSPLHFGNGTRLTVT.

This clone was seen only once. In DNA, the CDR3 is TGTGCCAGCAGCTTTTTATCTGAGGGCTACACCTTC. As protein: CASSFLSEGYTF. V and J are TRBV5-4 and TRBJ1-2; D gene ambiguous. The CDR3 consists of 12 residues. CDR1 SGHNT and CDR2 YYREEE come from the germline V gene (reference sequence). Trimming removed 2 bases at V and 8 bases at J, with 10 bases between.